The 3 T cell receptor beta chains listed next were all sequenced from one sample in a study of HIV-infected children after antiretroviral therapy interruption (dated by TCRdb to the late 2010s). Libraries were constructed by 3' RACE. Instrument used: Illumina MiSeq. TCR libraries were generated from RNA by a 3' RACE protocol incorporating unique molecular identifiers so that PCR amplification bias could be corrected. TCRdb passed the public sequencing reads through fastp at Q25 and MiXCR, retaining productive beta sequences. Rows with a matching CDR3 protein are joined into one entry that keeps the most common DNA and genes. For this sample the table gives about 89,000 distinct CDR3 sequences, of which about 6.3% were detected only once. The ten largest clones represent about 1.1% of the sample. Per the publication, the treatment or condition label means: PENTA 11 planned treatment interruption arm or continuous ART arm.

Sequences were derived from CD45RA+ CD4+ T cells from PBMCs, pooled from several time points, sampled from a donor given antiretroviral therapy, either interrupted or continuous. The cell subset or site label on this specimen signifies: naive CD4+ CD45RA+ CD45RO- T cells. The receptor set was obtained from a pool of human donors with HIV.

This clonotype was seen many times. This sequence joins TRBV28 and TRBJ1-1; 8 nucleotides agree with TRBD1. Unmatched junction bases numbered 18, after V lost 5 bases and J lost 7 bases. There are 17 residues in the CDR3. CDR1 is MDHEN and CDR2 is SYDVKM in the germline V gene. This CDR3 reads CASSPHRQGIAPSEAFF. The CDR3 nucleotides read TGTGCCAGCAGTCCACACCGACAGGGGATTGCCCCAAGTGAAGCTTTCTTT. The whole variable domain, filled in from reference TRBV28 and TRBJ1-1, reads DVKVTQSSRYLVKRTGEKVFLECVQDMDHENMFWYRQDPGLGLRLIYFSYDVKMKEKGDIPEGYSVSREKKERFSLILESASTNQTSMYLCASSPHRQGIAPSEAFFGQGTRLTVV.

This chain connects TRBV25-1 to TRBJ1-1; D unresolved. CDR3 length: 12 amino acids. Germline CDR1 is MGHDK and CDR2 is SYGVNS. V lost 8 bases, J lost 2 bases, and 9 bases lay in between. The CDR3 region is CASRDVNTEAFF. Here the CDR3 DNA reads TGTGCCAGCCGCGACGTCAACACTGAAGCTTTCTTT. The full variable domain, in which reference TRBV25-1 and TRBJ1-1 provide the parts outside the CDR3, is EADIYQTPRYLVIGTGKKITLECSQTMGHDKMYWYQQDPGMELHLIHYSYGVNSTEKGDLSSESTVSRIRTEHFPLTLESARPSHTSQYLCASRDVNTEAFFGQGTRLTVV.

This clonotype was counted at least ten times. The chain recombines TRBV19 with TRBJ2-3, with unresolved D. V gave up 5 bases and J gave up 6 bases, with 12 bases separating them. The CDR3 covers 13 residues. Germline CDR1 reads LNHDA; CDR2 reads SQIVND (reference sequence). CDR3 sequence: CASSPVFWDTQYF. In DNA form, the CDR3 reads TGTGCCAGTAGTCCAGTCTTCTGGGATACGCAGTATTTT.